This paragraph reports one TCR beta chain. Its antigen is unknown. The PCR was carried out with 60 Vbeta primers and 13 Jbeta primers. Assay used: immunoSEQ multiplex PCR; TCRdb lists only in-frame clones, some missing. The repertoire includes some 160,000 clones, 80% to 90% of them detected once, and 2.5% to 3% sits in the top ten. The source of the sample is a study of cytomegalovirus exposure and HLA in healthy donors. Whole-study results and caveats: For cytomegalovirus status, the classifier reportedly gave diagnoses with high specificity and sensitivity.

Specimen: PBMCs. This clonotype was sampled from a man between 25 and 39 years old in good health and CMV-seropositive.

CDR3 protein: CASLPWAAGVLSEQYF. The DNA for the CDR3 is TGTGCAAGTCTCCCCTGGGCCGCGGGAGTACTGAGCGAGCAGTACTTC. This chain links TRBV12-2 with TRBJ2-7; whether TRBD2, the table's D call, matches the DNA was not checked. TRBV12-2 is annotated as a pseudogene. CDR3 length equals 16 residues.